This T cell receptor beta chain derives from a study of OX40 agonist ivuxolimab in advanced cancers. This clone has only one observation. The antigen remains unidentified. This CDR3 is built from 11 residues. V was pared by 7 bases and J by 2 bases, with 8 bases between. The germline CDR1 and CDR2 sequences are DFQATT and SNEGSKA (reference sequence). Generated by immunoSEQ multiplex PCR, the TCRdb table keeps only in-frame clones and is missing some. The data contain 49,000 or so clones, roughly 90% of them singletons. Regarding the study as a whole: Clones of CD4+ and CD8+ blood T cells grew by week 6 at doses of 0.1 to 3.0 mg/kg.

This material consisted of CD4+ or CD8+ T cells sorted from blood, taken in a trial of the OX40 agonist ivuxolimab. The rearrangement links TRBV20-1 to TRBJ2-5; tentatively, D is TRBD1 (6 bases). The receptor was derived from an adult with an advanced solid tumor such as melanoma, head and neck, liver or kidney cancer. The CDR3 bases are TGCAGTGGGGACACACAAGAGACCCAGTACTTC. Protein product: CSGDTQETQYF.